These 30 T cell receptor beta chains were all obtained from the same sample, sequenced in a study of response to subunit inactivated influenza vaccine. TCRdb processed the RT-PCR reads anew with MiXCR; each CDR3 protein has one entry. This sample has about 300,000 distinct CDR3 sequences, with around 20% found just once. The sample consisted of PBMCs from blood, taken less than 22 months after vaccination. These receptors all stem from a man in his fifties or sixties who received an inactivated influenza vaccine.

V usage is TRBV28 and J usage is TRBJ1-2; no clear D. CDR1 MDHEN and CDR2 SYDVKM come from the germline V gene. CDR3 size: 14 residues. V gave up 7 bases and J gave up 7 bases, with 19 bases separating them. The CDR3 nucleotides are TGTGCCAGCAACCAGGCCCCGGGGAGAAGTGGCTACACCTTC. Encoded protein: CASNQAPGRSGYTF.

The chain couples TRBV10-2 to TRBJ2-7; unclear D gene. The ends were cut back, 3 bases at V and 3 bases at J, with 3 bases in the middle. Germline values: CDR1 WSHSY, CDR2 SAAADI. The length of the CDR3 is 11 residues. The CDR3 region is CASSDDYEQYF. The CDR3 nucleotides read TGCGCCAGCAGTGACGACTACGAGCAGTACTTC.

Concerning this clonotype itself: This may come from a read error, since a much larger clone is one base off. The chain carries TRBV7-2 and TRBJ1-4; no reliable D call. Trimming left V 6 bases short and J 4 bases short, with 9 bases between. Germline CDR1 SGHTA, CDR2 FQGNSA. The length of the CDR3 is 13 residues. As DNA, the CDR3 is TGTGCCAGCAGATCATTCCGTAATGAAAAACTGTTTTTT. This codes for CASRSFRNEKLFF.

The table lists this clonotype with a few counts. V gene TRBV4-2 combines with J gene TRBJ1-1; D is possibly TRBD1 (5 bases). V was pared by 4 bases and J by 0 bases, with 9 bases between. Germline V gene lookup returns CDR1 LGHNA and CDR2 YNFKEQ. This CDR3 has 14 residues. CDR3 DNA sequence: TGTGCCAGCAGCCGCGGACACGTGAACACTGAAGCTTTCTTT. Its protein is CASSRGHVNTEAFF.

This clonotype came up a few times. This CDR3 reads CASSGTGSKNYGYTF. The CDR3 nucleotides are TGTGCCAGCAGTGGGACAGGGTCTAAGAACTATGGCTACACCTTC. This chain joins TRBV25-1 and TRBJ1-2; TRBD1 matches at 8 bases. The CDR3 covers 15 residues. Germline assignment: CDR1 MGHDK and CDR2 SYGVNS. After removal of 4 bases from V and 2 bases from J, the junction contained 6 bases not matched to a gene.

The chain recombines TRBV7-2 with TRBJ2-3; D unresolved. Trimming removed 5 bases from V and 4 bases from J, with 13 bases in between. This CDR3 is built from 14 residues. Germline CDR1 SGHTA, CDR2 FQGNSA. The CDR3 sequence: CASSLGLGPDTQYF. Here the CDR3 DNA reads TGTGCCAGCAGCCTGGGGTTAGGGCCAGATACGCAGTATTTT.

As for this clonotype: A much larger clone sits a single nucleotide away, making a read error possible. V gene TRBV20-1 combines with J gene TRBJ1-1, with 8 bases identical to TRBD1. Germline loops: CDR1 DFQATT, CDR2 SNEGSKA (reference sequence). The CDR3 totals 14 residues. The J segment lost 1 base and the V segment lost 3 bases, leaving 4 bases of the junction unmatched. CDR3 protein: CSARAGGTNTEAFF. The CDR3 nucleotides are TGCAGTGCTAGGGCAGGGGGCACGAACACTGAAGCTTTCTTT.

The genes are TRBV5-1 and TRBJ1-6; unclear D gene. The V gene's germline CDR1 is SGHRS and CDR2 YFSETQ. This CDR3 has 17 amino acids. The V end was cut by 1 base, the J end by 3 bases, with 14 bases between. The CDR3 protein is CASSLLPSPSYNSPLHF. The CDR3 coding sequence is TGCGCCAGCAGCTTGCTTCCTAGCCCTAGCTATAATTCACCCCTCCACTTT.

Remarks on this clonotype: The missing conserved phenylalanine or tryptophan at the end of this CDR3 makes a read error likely. The DNA is omitted, as the CDR3 cannot be located on it reliably, and the CDR3 follows TCRdb's listing. V is TRBV6-5 and J is TRBJ1-1. The CDR3 has 15 amino acids, counting both end residues. The germline V gene has CDR1 MNHEY and CDR2 SVGAGI. CDR3 sequence: CASSYSRTPAREPLV.

V usage is TRBV7-2 and J usage is TRBJ1-2, with 8 bases lining up with TRBD1. Losses at the gene ends were 0 bases for V and 4 bases for J; bases not matched to a gene: 4. CDR1 and CDR2 (germline): SGHTA, FQGNSA. The CDR3 covers 15 residues. CDR3 in amino acids: CASSLADREFYGYTF. The CDR3 bases are TGTGCCAGCAGCTTAGCGGACAGGGAGTTCTATGGCTACACCTTC.

This clonotype has just a few counts. This chain joins TRBV5-6 and TRBJ1-4; a possible D gene is TRBD1 (5 bases). Trimming pared 1 base from V and 0 bases from J, leaving 13 bases between. The germline V gene has CDR1 SGHDT and CDR2 YYEEEE. The CDR3 length is 17 residues. The CDR3 protein is CASSLFGQKATNEKLFF. The DNA for the CDR3 is TGTGCCAGCAGCTTGTTCGGACAAAAGGCAACTAATGAAAAACTGTTTTTT.

The CDR3 bases are TGTGCCAGCAGCTTAGTCCACAGGGCCGACACTGAAGCTTTCTTT. This codes for CASSLVHRADTEAFF. The chain employs TRBV7-2 and TRBJ1-1; weak D call: TRBD1 (6 bases). This CDR3 is 15 amino acids long. Trimming left V 1 base short and J 3 bases short, with 12 bases between. The germline V gene encodes CDR1 SGHTA and CDR2 FQGNSA.

V is TRBV4-2 and J is TRBJ2-7; tentative D call: TRBD1 (6 bases). This CDR3 region has 21 residues. Germline V gene data show CDR1 as LGHNA and CDR2 as YNFKEQ. V dropped 2 bases and J dropped 2 bases, with 31 bases sitting between them. CDR3 sequence (DNA): TGTGCCAGCAGCCAACAGTATAACACGAAGGGACAACTTCTTACGCCCTACGAGCAGTACTTC. Protein sequence: CASSQQYNTKGQLLTPYEQYF.

The rearrangement uses TRBV5-6 and TRBJ1-6; possible D gene TRBD1, 6 bases. Trimming stripped 2 bases from V and 7 bases from J, with 13 bases between. Germline V CDR1 and CDR2: SGHDT, YYEEEE. CDR3 length: 15 amino acids. In DNA, the CDR3 is TGTGCCAGCAGCTTCACTGGGCAGGGGAATTCACCCCTCCACTTT. This translates into CASSFTGQGNSPLHF.

The V call is TRBV28, the J call TRBJ2-3; 8 bases match TRBD2. V trimming: 6 bases; J trimming: 5 bases; junction bases outside the gene matches: 7. The CDR3 sequence is 14 residues long. Per germline, CDR1 MDHEN and CDR2 SYDVKM. In DNA form, the CDR3 reads TGTGCCAGCAGCAATAGCGGGATCAAAGATACGCAGTATTTT. It encodes CASSNSGIKDTQYF. The full variable domain, its missing parts supplied by reference TRBV28 and TRBJ2-3, is DVKVTQSSRYLVKRTGEKVFLECVQDMDHENMFWYRQDPGLGLRLIYFSYDVKMKEKGDIPEGYSVSREKKERFSLILESASTNQTSMYLCASSNSGIKDTQYFGPGTRLTVL.

This clonotype has at least ten counts. DNA of the CDR3: TGCGCCAGCAGCGGGATGGGAGGGGTTCTTATGAACACTGAAGCTTTCTTT. Translating it yields CASSGMGGVLMNTEAFF. The gene calls are TRBV4-1 and TRBJ1-1; tentative D call: TRBD1 (5 bases). The germline V gene has CDR1 MGHRA and CDR2 YSYEKL. Trimming removed 5 bases at V and 0 bases at J, with 19 bases between. This CDR3 spans 17 amino acids.

The chain couples TRBV3-1 to TRBJ2-1; 8 positions agree with TRBD1. With V trimmed by 2 bases and J by 4 bases, 10 bases remained unmatched. Germline-derived CDR1 and CDR2 are LGHDT and YNNKEL (reference sequence). This CDR3 contains 17 residues. The CDR3 spells CASSQPVTGELYNEQFF. DNA of the CDR3: TGTGCCAGCAGCCAACCGGTGACAGGGGAACTGTACAATGAGCAGTTCTTC.

This clonotype was seen only a few times. V gene TRBV29-1 combines with J gene TRBJ2-2; D is ambiguous. The CDR3 is 14 residues long. Germline CDR1 and CDR2: SQVTM and ANQGSEA. V was cut by 4 bases and J by 0 bases, with 9 bases left in between. The CDR3 DNA reads TGCAGCGTTGTGAAGCGCCCGAACACCGGGGAGCTGTTTTTT. It specifies CSVVKRPNTGELFF.

This clonotype turned up a few times. The chain has TRBV7-9 and TRBJ2-5; D unclear. The CDR3 consists of 14 residues. Trimming took off 2 bases at V and 1 base at J, with 8 bases between the two ends. The germline CDR1 and CDR2 sequences are SEHNR and FQNEAQ (reference sequence). The CDR3 protein is CASSLISIQETQYF. In nucleotides, the CDR3 is TGTGCCAGCAGCTTAATAAGCATCCAAGAGACCCAGTACTTC. The entire variable domain, with the rest obtained from reference TRBV7-9 and TRBJ2-5, is as follows: DTGVSQNPRHKITKRGQNVTFRCDPISEHNRLYWYRQTLGQGPEFLTYFQNEAQLEKSRLLSDRFSAERPKGSFSTLEIQRTEQGDSAMYLCASSLISIQETQYFGPGTRLLVL.

This clonotype has a handful of counts. V usage is TRBV4-3 and J usage is TRBJ2-7; 13 bases agree with TRBD2. The CDR3 is made up of 16 amino acids. Trimming took 6 bases from V and 9 from J; bases not matched to a gene: 14. CDR1 and CDR2 (germline): LGHNA, YSLEER. CDR3 bases: TGCGCCAGCAGTTCACTCGCCGGGACTAGCGGGACGGTGCAGTACTTC. Translating gives CASSSLAGTSGTVQYF.

In this sample, this clonotype turned up many times. The rearrangement uses TRBV20-1 and TRBJ1-2, with 11 positions matching TRBD1. CDR1 DFQATT and CDR2 SNEGSKA come from the germline V gene (reference sequence). V shed 6 bases and J 6 bases; nucleotides not matched to a gene: 9. This CDR3 comprises 14 residues. The CDR3: CSAPHRDRGDGYTF. The CDR3 nucleotides read TGCAGTGCCCCTCACCGGGACAGGGGGGATGGCTACACCTTC.

The table lists this clonotype with a few counts. The chain joins TRBV7-2 to TRBJ1-5; D remains unclear. Germline assignment: CDR1 SGHTA and CDR2 FQGNSA. The V and J ends lost 3 bases and 5 bases respectively, with 11 bases between them. This CDR3 has 14 residues. The CDR3 DNA is TGTGCCAGCAGCTTGATATATGGGGATCAGCCCCAGCATTTT. It codes for CASSLIYGDQPQHF.

This clonotype was recorded a few times. This chain joins TRBV19 and TRBJ1-2; TRBD1 agrees at 7 bases. This CDR3 spans 14 amino acids. Germline CDR1 is LNHDA and CDR2 is SQIVND (reference sequence). Losses at the gene ends were 5 bases for V and 7 bases for J; bases not matched to a gene: 10. The CDR3 sequence is CASSSGQPVGGYTF. The CDR3, as DNA: TGTGCCAGTAGTTCGGGACAGCCTGTTGGTGGCTACACCTTC.

A few counts support this clonotype. The chain has TRBV5-5 and TRBJ1-4; possibly TRBD1 for D (5 bases). CDR1 and CDR2 from the germline V gene are SGHKS and YYEKEE (reference sequence). This CDR3 region has 15 residues. V lost 2 bases, J lost 4 bases, and 12 bases lay in between. The CDR3 region has the DNA TGTGCCAGCAGCTTTACCGGGACCGATAATGAAAAACTGTTTTTT. It encodes CASSFTGTDNEKLFF.

This chain links TRBV7-2 with TRBJ2-1, with 8 nucleotides matching TRBD2. The CDR3 is made up of 16 amino acids. Germline lookup yields CDR1 SGHTA and CDR2 FQGNSA. The J segment lost 0 bases and the V segment lost 2 bases, leaving 3 bases of the junction unmatched. This CDR3 is CASSLKAGGSYNEQFF. For the CDR3, the DNA is TGTGCCAGCAGCTTAAAGGCGGGAGGCTCCTACAATGAGCAGTTCTTC.

The V and J genes are TRBV19 and TRBJ1-5, with D tentatively TRBD1 (5 bases). This CDR3 has 15 amino acids. CDR1 is LNHDA, CDR2 SQIVND, per germline (reference sequence). The ends were cut back, 0 bases at V and 5 bases at J, with 11 bases in the middle. The CDR3 region is CASSIDQGTYQPQHF. Written as DNA, the CDR3 is TGTGCCAGTAGTATAGATCAAGGGACCTATCAGCCCCAGCATTTT.

At least ten counts were recorded for this clonotype. The chain couples TRBV9 to TRBJ1-2; D is unresolved. Looked up from germline, CDR1 is SGDLS and CDR2 is YYNGEE. This CDR3 is 12 amino acids long. Trimming pared 4 bases from V and 5 bases from J, leaving 9 bases between. CDR3 in amino acids: CASSQTYYGYTF. For the CDR3, the DNA is TGTGCCAGCAGCCAGACCTATTATGGCTACACCTTC.

Here the CDR3 reads CSVRRSYNSPLHF. CDR3 coding DNA: TGCAGCGTTCGGCGGTCCTATAATTCACCCCTCCACTTT. The V call is TRBV29-1, the J call TRBJ1-6; D is uncertain. V shed 5 bases and J shed 1 base, with 6 bases lying between them. CDR1 and CDR2 from the germline V gene are SQVTM and ANQGSEA. CDR3 length: 13 amino acids.

V and J are TRBV29-1 and TRBJ2-5; D uncertain. CDR3 size: 12 residues. Trimming left V 3 bases short and J 1 base short, with 6 bases between. Germline V gives CDR1 SQVTM, CDR2 ANQGSEA. This chain's CDR3 is CSVDAVQETQYF. In DNA form, the CDR3 reads TGCAGCGTTGATGCGGTCCAAGAGACCCAGTACTTC.

V is TRBV7-2 and J is TRBJ2-2; 8 positions match TRBD2. This CDR3 is 15 amino acids long. J gave up 7 bases and V 1 base, and 5 bases lay outside the gene matches. From germline, CDR1 is SGHTA and CDR2 FQGNSA. Written as DNA, the CDR3 is TGTGCCAGCAGCTTAGACGGGAGGGCCGTCGGGGAGCTGTTTTTT. This encodes CASSLDGRAVGELFF.